The sequence of this T cell receptor beta chain was determined in a study of CD8 T cells in ankylosing spondylitis. Study-wide points: Matched ankylosing spondylitis synovial fluid reportedly showed significant enrichment of disease-linked clones. Ankylosing spondylitis blood appeared to be characterized by a TCR beta motif of several highly homologous variants. Disease-linked clones were found to be CD8+ and relatively rare in peripheral blood.

The CDR3 runs to 15 residues. The germline V gene has CDR1 MRHNA and CDR2 SNTAGT. The V gene end was trimmed by 6 bases and the J gene end by 5 bases; junction bases not matched to a gene: 5. This clonotype was picked up many times. Its antigen is unknown. Generation of TCR beta libraries employed quantitative 5'-RACE incorporating molecular barcodes. TCRdb called the 5' RACE reads again in MiXCR, with one record for every CDR3 protein. The profile shows 30,000 to 45,000 distinct CDR3 sequences, 13% of them singletons. This receptor was obtained from a male donor with ankylosing spondylitis. The source material was synovial fluid, either unsorted or a sorted T cell fraction (not recorded which). V is TRBV6-4 and J is TRBJ1-6; TRBD1 agrees at 9 bases. In DNA form, the CDR3 reads TGTGCCAGCAGCAGACAGGGGGGTAATAATTCACCCCTCCACTTT. This codes for CASSRQGGNNSPLHF.